The present entry profiles one T cell receptor (beta chain) with its context. The antigen remains undetermined. These data originate in a study of shared clonotypes between healthy human individuals. Study-wide findings and caveats: Expectations were that clonotype sharing among donors would be affected by sequencing depth. Sampling was confined to blood; repertoires within tissues likely differ.

Memory CD4+ cells were the fraction left after CD45RA+ naive selection. CDR1 and CDR2 from the germline V gene are SNHLY and FYNNEI. CDR3 length: 14 amino acids. V was trimmed by 2 bases and J by 9 bases, leaving 14 bases between them. Researchers divided each subset's genomic DNA evenly across several immunoSEQ plates. The table came from immunoSEQ multiplex PCR; TCRdb's copy has only in-frame clones and leaves some out. The table has roughly 1 million clones, approximately 78% seen once; the top ten hold approximately 0.5%. Sequencing was carried out using memory CD4+ T cells from PBMCs. The subset is: CD45RA-negative fraction. This TCR was recovered from a man younger than 35 in good health. Some clones in this sample may be carry-over from other donors' samples. The gene calls are TRBV2 and TRBJ2-1, with a tentative D call TRBD2 (5 bases). The CDR3 loop is CASSETTRHGEQFF. The CDR3 DNA reads as TGTGCCAGCAGTGAAACAACTAGACATGGTGAGCAGTTCTTC.